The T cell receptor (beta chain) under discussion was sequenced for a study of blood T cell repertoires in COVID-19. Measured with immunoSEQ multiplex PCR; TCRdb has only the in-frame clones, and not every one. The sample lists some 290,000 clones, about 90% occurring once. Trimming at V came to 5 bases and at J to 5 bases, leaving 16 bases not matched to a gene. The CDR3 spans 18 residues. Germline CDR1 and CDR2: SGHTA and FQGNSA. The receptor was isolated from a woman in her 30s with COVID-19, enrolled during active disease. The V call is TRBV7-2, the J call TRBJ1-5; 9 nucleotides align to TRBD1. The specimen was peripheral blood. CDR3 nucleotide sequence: TGTGCCAGCAGCCATCTAGGACCGGGACAGGGAAATTATCAGCCCCAGCATTTT. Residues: CASSHLGPGQGNYQPQHF. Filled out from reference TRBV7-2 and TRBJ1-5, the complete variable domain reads GAGVSQSPSNKVTEKGKDVELRCDPISGHTALYWYRQSLGQGLEFLIYFQGNSAPDKSGLPSDRFSAERTGGSVSTLTIQRTQQEDSAVYLCASSHLGPGQGNYQPQHFGDGTRLSIL.